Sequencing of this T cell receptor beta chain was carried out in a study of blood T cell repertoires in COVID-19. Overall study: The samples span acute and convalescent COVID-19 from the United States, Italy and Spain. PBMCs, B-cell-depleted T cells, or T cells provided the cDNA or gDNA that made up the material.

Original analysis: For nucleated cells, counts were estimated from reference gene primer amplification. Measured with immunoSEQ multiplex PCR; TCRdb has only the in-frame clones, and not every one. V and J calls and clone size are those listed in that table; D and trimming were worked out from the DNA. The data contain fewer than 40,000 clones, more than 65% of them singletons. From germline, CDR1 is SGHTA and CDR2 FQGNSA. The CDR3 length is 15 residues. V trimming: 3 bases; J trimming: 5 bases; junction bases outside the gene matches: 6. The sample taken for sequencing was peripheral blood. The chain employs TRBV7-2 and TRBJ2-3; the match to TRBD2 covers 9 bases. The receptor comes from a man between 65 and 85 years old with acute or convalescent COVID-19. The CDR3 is CASSFFGAGGDTQYF. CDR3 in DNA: TGTGCCAGCAGCTTTTTTGGAGCGGGGGGAGATACGCAGTATTTT.